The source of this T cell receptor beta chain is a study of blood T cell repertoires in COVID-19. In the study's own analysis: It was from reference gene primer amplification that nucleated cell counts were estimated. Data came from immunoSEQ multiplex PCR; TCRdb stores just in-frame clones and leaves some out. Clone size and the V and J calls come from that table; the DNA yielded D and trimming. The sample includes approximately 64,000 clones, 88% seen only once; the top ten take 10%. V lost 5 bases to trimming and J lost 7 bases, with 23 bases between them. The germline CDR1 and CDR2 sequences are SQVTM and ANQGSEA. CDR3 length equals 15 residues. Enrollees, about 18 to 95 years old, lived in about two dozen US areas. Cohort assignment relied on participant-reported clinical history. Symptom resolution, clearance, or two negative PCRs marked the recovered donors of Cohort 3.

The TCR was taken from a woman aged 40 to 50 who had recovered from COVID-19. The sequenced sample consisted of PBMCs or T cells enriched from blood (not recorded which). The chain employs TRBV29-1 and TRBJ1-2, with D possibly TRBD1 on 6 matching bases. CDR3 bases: TGCAGCGTTCCAGGGACACCCGGACAACCTATTGGCTACACCTTC. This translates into CSVPGTPGQPIGYTF.